The entry that follows covers one T cell receptor (beta chain) sequence. Its antigen remains undetermined. No much larger clone exists at a distance of one base, and base qualities are not known. Patients underwent resection in Japan or China between about 2014 and 2017. Histologic diagnosis of each case was confirmed independently by two lung cancer pathologists on H&E slides. DNA was isolated from FFPE tissue using the AllPrep DNA/RNA FFPE Kit. The source of the sample is a study of immune evolution from preneoplasia to lung adenocarcinoma listed by TCRdb under 2021. Background on the whole study: The study used immune gene expression, TCR sequencing and multiplex immunofluorescence to profile the immune contexture of lung adenocarcinoma precursors and invasive adenocarcinoma. Resected precursor lesions (AAH, AIS, MIA) and invasive adenocarcinomas were compared with paired morphologically normal lung tissue. The sample size depended on which specimens were available, not on a prior power calculation. Whole exome sequencing and methylation data from the same cohort of nodules were integrated with the immune data. In total, the cohort included 50 to 65 patients with pulmonary nodules, all of whom underwent surgical resection. A total of over 50 patients contributed TCR sequencing data. According to the study, 105 samples were used for TCR sequencing. POLYSOLVER was used to infer Class I HLA alleles from exome data, while LOHHLA was used to detect allele-specific HLA loss.

Overall results and qualifications from the work: The findings were based on association rather than direct causation, and larger cohorts with long-term follow-up and longitudinal biopsies were deemed needed. The highest top T cell clone frequencies were observed in normal lung, and a progressive decrease in top T cell clone frequencies appeared to occur from AAH through AIS, MIA and invasive adenocarcinoma. Because all patients were from Japan and China, applicability to Western populations was uncertain. The highest clonality was observed in normal lung, whereas higher T cell density and diversity but lower clonality appeared to be present in later-stage lesions.

The CDR3, from cysteine to phenylalanine, totals 13 residues. Just the 39-base CDR3 DNA is kept, in frame starting at base 1. The germline V gene gives CDR1 as MGHDK and CDR2 as SYGVNS. At the junction V is shortened by 4 bases and J by 9 bases; bases outside the gene matches: 7. The immunoSEQ hsTCRbeta Kit was used to sequence TCR beta CDR3 regions from DNA. Per the original workflow: The ImmunoSEQ Analyzer was used to analyse the TCR sequencing data. T cell clonality was defined as 1 minus Pielou's evenness, as computed on productive rearrangements. T cell diversity was measured with the inverse Simpson index on productive templates. T cell density was expressed as TCR beta template counts normalized to usable DNA, with usable DNA estimated by amplifying and sequencing housekeeping genes. Two-sided Kruskal-Wallis tests were used to compare TCR metrics across histologic stages. In TCRdb, the immuneACCESS table is reduced to in-frame sequences with V and J assigned. These tables do not hold every clone; where another copy was compared, an unresolved V gene accounts for under half, and the others remain unexplained. V and J calls and clone size are copied from that table; D and trimming were computed from the DNA. This sample lists over a thousand clones; roughly 84% were detected once. The ten largest account for 27% of the sample.

The sequence is built from TRBV25-1 and TRBJ2-5, with 8 bases aligning to TRBD1. The sample was FFPE adjacent normal lung tissue. The sequence was collected from a person aged 55 to 75 with lung adenocarcinoma. The nucleotide sequence is TGTGCCAGCAGTGGTACAGGGGGGAATGCCCAGTACTTC. The translation is CASSGTGGNAQYF.